The 20 T cell receptor beta chains presented below share a single source sample, sequenced in a study of blood T cell repertoires in COVID-19. Measured with immunoSEQ multiplex PCR; TCRdb has only the in-frame clones, and not every one. The sample has under 350,000 clones, under 90% seen once. Sequenced input: peripheral blood. These TCRs come from a woman aged 25 to 45 with COVID-19, enrolled during active disease.

V and J are TRBV6-5 and TRBJ1-5; 8 positions agree with TRBD1. V lost 7 bases, J lost 5 bases, and 10 bases stayed unmatched. CDR3 length equals 15 residues. CDR1 and CDR2 from the germline V gene are MNHEY and SVGAGI. The CDR3 DNA follows: TGTGCCAGCACTACGGACAGGGTAGAGGATCAGCCCCAGCATTTT. Encoded protein: CASTTDRVEDQPQHF.

This chain links TRBV6-5 with TRBJ1-1; no definite D call. The ends were cut back, 7 bases at V and 4 bases at J, with 13 bases in the middle. The CDR3 runs to 13 residues. Germline V CDR1 and CDR2: MNHEY, SVGAGI. CDR3 sequence reads: CASNTGGRTEAFF. The CDR3 bases are TGTGCCAGCAACACGGGCGGGCGCACTGAAGCTTTCTTT.

The J gene is TRBJ1-6, the V gene TRBV19; the D is unclear. Trimming removed 3 bases from V and 2 bases from J, with 14 bases in between. The CDR3 extends over 17 amino acids. Looked up from germline, CDR1 is LNHDA and CDR2 is SQIVND (reference sequence). CDR3 nucleotide sequence: TGTGCCAGTAGTATGGAGGGTTATGGCACCTATAATTCACCCCTCCACTTT. Its protein is CASSMEGYGTYNSPLHF. The full variable domain, rest sourced from reference TRBV19 and TRBJ1-6, is DGGITQSPKYLFRKEGQNVTLSCEQNLNHDAMYWYRQDPGQGLRLIYYSQIVNDFQKGDIAEGYSVSREKKESFPLTVTSAQKNPTAFYLCASSMEGYGTYNSPLHFGNGTRLTVT.

V gene TRBV11-3 combines with J gene TRBJ2-2; 9 nucleotides align to TRBD1. The CDR3 runs 15 residues. V was pared by 5 bases and J by 6 bases, with 7 bases of the junction left unmatched. CDR1 and CDR2 (germline): SGHNT, YENEEA. The CDR3 DNA reads as TGTGCCAGCAGCGACCGGGACAGGGATGCCGGGGAGCTGTTTTTT. This translates into CASSDRDRDAGELFF.

This chain connects TRBV28 to TRBJ1-2; 7 bases are shared with TRBD1. Germline V gene sequence: CDR1 MDHEN, CDR2 SYDVKM. The junction had 9 bases not matched to a gene; V was cut back by 6 bases and J by 5 bases. CDR3 length: 14 residues. The CDR3 loop reads CASSRRGQGYGYTF. The DNA for the CDR3 is TGTGCCAGCAGCCGGAGGGGGCAAGGATATGGCTACACCTTC.

The chain links TRBV10-2 to TRBJ2-2, with D maybe TRBD1 (6 bases). Germline CDR1 reads WSHSY; CDR2 reads SAAADI. The V end was cut by 4 bases, the J end by 2 bases, with 23 bases between. This CDR3 has 19 amino acids. The CDR3 DNA follows: TGCGCCAGCAGTGGGTGGGGAACAGGGCCAAAACGTAACACCGGGGAGCTGTTTTTT. This encodes CASSGWGTGPKRNTGELFF.

The CDR3 nucleotides are TGTGCCAGCAGCCCGAACAGGGCCCCCAACACTGAAGCTTTCTTT. Translating gives CASSPNRAPNTEAFF. The V call is TRBV14, the J call TRBJ1-1, with D possibly matching TRBD1 (6 bases). The CDR3 is 15 amino acids. CDR1 SGHDN and CDR2 FVKESK come from the germline V gene. V lost 4 bases, J lost 2 bases, and 14 bases lay in between.

The chain joins TRBV11-1 to TRBJ1-1; TRBD1 agrees at 7 bases. Germline CDR1 SGHAT, CDR2 FQDESV (reference sequence). J lost 1 base, V lost 5 bases, and 7 bases had no gene match. The CDR3 consists of 15 residues. The CDR3 region has the DNA TGTGCCAGCAGCCCAGCGACAGGGAGGAACACTGAAGCTTTCTTT. Protein: CASSPATGRNTEAFF.

CDR3 bases: TGCGCCACTTCGACGGGGTTTGGCTACACCTTC. Translated: CATSTGFGYTF. The chain employs TRBV5-1 and TRBJ1-2; D gene ambiguous. Trimming took 9 bases from V and 7 from J, leaving 13 bases between them. CDR1 is SGHRS and CDR2 is YFSETQ in the germline V gene. The CDR3 has 11 amino acids.

The chain joins TRBV19 to TRBJ2-1, with D perhaps matching TRBD2 (6 bases). Germline assignment: CDR1 LNHDA and CDR2 SQIVND (reference sequence). V was shortened by 1 base and J by 3 bases, with 22 bases between the two germline ends. This CDR3 has 19 amino acids. CDR3 protein: CASSIGGAAGTFGYNEQFF. CDR3 nucleotides: TGTGCCAGTAGTATAGGGGGCGCGGCAGGGACTTTTGGCTACAATGAGCAGTTCTTC. Full variable domain (rest looked up from reference TRBV19 and TRBJ2-1): DGGITQSPKYLFRKEGQNVTLSCEQNLNHDAMYWYRQDPGQGLRLIYYSQIVNDFQKGDIAEGYSVSREKKESFPLTVTSAQKNPTAFYLCASSIGGAAGTFGYNEQFFGPGTRLTVL.

The chain links TRBV12-3 or TRBV12-4 to TRBJ2-3, with no clear D. This CDR3 has 13 residues. With 7 bases removed from V and 0 bases from J, the gap between germline ends came to 8 bases. The CDR3 DNA follows: TGTGCCAGCAATTCCCATAGCACAGATACGCAGTATTTT. As protein: CASNSHSTDTQYF.

The V gene is TRBV4-3, the J gene TRBJ1-3; the D is unclear. CDR1 LGHNA and CDR2 YSLEER come from the germline V gene. The CDR3 has 14 amino acids. Between the trimmed V and J ends, which lost 1 base and 3 bases, there was a span of 7 bases. The CDR3 DNA reads as TGCGCCAGCAGCCAAGTTCCAAATGGAAACACCATATATTTT. Translating it yields CASSQVPNGNTIYF.

The chain has TRBV7-7 and TRBJ2-7; 9 nucleotides align to TRBD1. V was pared by 3 bases and J by 4 bases, with 1 base of the junction left unmatched. The CDR3 runs 13 residues. CDR1 SSHAT and CDR2 FNYEAQ come from the germline V gene (reference sequence). The CDR3: CASSFGTGYEQYF. In DNA, the CDR3 is TGTGCCAGCAGCTTCGGGACAGGGTACGAGCAGTACTTC.

V usage is TRBV10-3 and J usage is TRBJ1-5, with D possibly being TRBD1 (5 bases). The germline V gene has CDR1 ENHRY and CDR2 SYGVKD. V was trimmed by 7 bases and J by 4 bases, leaving 11 bases between them. CDR3 length: 13 amino acids. The CDR3 nucleotides are TGTGCCATCACTTCAGGGTCAAATCAGCCCCAGCATTTT. Amino acids: CAITSGSNQPQHF.

V gene TRBV6-2 or TRBV6-3 combines with J gene TRBJ2-3, with D perhaps TRBD2 (5 bases). From germline, CDR1 is MNHEY and CDR2 SVGEGT. The CDR3 covers 14 residues. V was trimmed by 2 bases and J by 5 bases, leaving 11 bases between them. In DNA, the CDR3 is TGTGCCAGCAGTTACATAGGGAGTCAAGATACGCAGTATTTT. This sequence encodes CASSYIGSQDTQYF.

The chain employs TRBV5-1 and TRBJ2-1; 9 bases are a match to TRBD1. The ends lost 6 bases at V and 5 bases at J; junction bases unmatched: 6. The CDR3 extends over 14 amino acids. Germline CDR1 and CDR2: SGHRS and YFSETQ. CDR3 nucleotides: TGCGCCAGCACTACCGGGACAGGGAACAATGAGCAGTTCTTC. Protein: CASTTGTGNNEQFF.

The gene calls are TRBV24-1 and TRBJ1-2, with 9 bases matching TRBD1. The CDR3 loop spans 14 amino acids. Germline CDR1 reads KGHDR; CDR2 reads SFDVKD. The V and J ends lost 7 bases and 7 bases, in that order; junction bases with no gene match: 9. In DNA, the CDR3 is TGTGCCACCAGGGGCCCAGGGACAGGGAGTGGCTACACCTTC. Protein: CATRGPGTGSGYTF.

The chain recombines TRBV7-8 with TRBJ1-2; TRBD1 matches 7 bases. The CDR3 extends over 14 amino acids. The germline V gene has CDR1 SGHVS and CDR2 FQNEAQ. Unmatched junction bases numbered 4, after V lost 3 bases and J lost 3 bases. This chain's CDR3 is CASSLTTGHYGYTF. The CDR3 DNA is TGTGCCAGCAGCTTGACGACAGGGCACTATGGCTACACCTTC. Full variable domain (remainder filled in from reference TRBV7-8 and TRBJ1-2): GAGVSQSPRYKVAKRGQDVALRCDPISGHVSLFWYQQALGQGPEFLTYFQNEAQLDKSGLPSDRFFAERPEGSVSTLKIQRTQQEDSAVYLCASSLTTGHYGYTFGSGTRLTVV.

This chain joins TRBV29-1 and TRBJ2-5; D may be TRBD1 (6 bases). Germline loops: CDR1 SQVTM, CDR2 ANQGSEA. The CDR3 is 12 amino acids. Trimming cost V 7 bases and J 5 bases, with 14 bases left between them. The DNA of the CDR3 is TGCAGCGCAGGGGCTTATGGGGAGACCCAGTACTTC. Its protein is CSAGAYGETQYF.

This chain connects TRBV6-5 to TRBJ2-7, with D perhaps TRBD1 (6 bases). The ends were cut back, 0 bases at V and 4 bases at J, with 13 bases in the middle. Per the germline V gene, CDR1 is MNHEY and CDR2 is SVGAGI. This CDR3 spans 15 amino acids. CDR3 in amino acids: CASSYSAGVKYEQYF. CDR3 nucleotide sequence: TGTGCCAGCAGTTACTCGGCAGGGGTAAAGTACGAGCAGTACTTC.